This TCR beta chain originates from a study of Graves' ophthalmopathy and Graves' hyperthyroidism. Study results and limitations: Blood was where most expanded thyroid clonotypes above 0.001 frequency also turned up.

Points on this clonotype: Its cognate antigen is unknown.

Investigators amplified TCR beta CDR3 regions from RNA transcripts. HTBI primers served in a first-round RT-PCR, which a second-round multiplex PCR followed. TCRdb reprocessed the multiplex PCR reads via MiXCR and lists one record per CDR3 protein. The table lists hundreds of thousands of distinct CDR3 sequences, about 20% of them singletons. Being free of ophthalmopathy for 18 months of follow-up defined stable hyperthyroidism. Aged 18 to 65, the patients with hyperthyroidism had under 2 months' duration and were newly diagnosed. The diagnosis combined clinical symptoms, thyroxine, TRAb, thyroid ultrasound and orbital computed tomography scans. The CDR3 covers 14 residues. The germline V gene encodes CDR1 GTSNPN and CDR2 SVGIG (reference sequence). The ends lost 0 bases at V and 8 bases at J; junction bases unmatched: 7.

The V gene is TRBV30, the J gene TRBJ1-2; TRBD1 aligns across 9 bases. The sequenced material came from peripheral blood. This TCR was sampled from a young woman with stable Graves' hyperthyroidism. Some clones in this sample may be carry-over from other donors' samples. As DNA, the CDR3 is TGTGCCTGGAGTGTAGGGGACAGGGTCCGGGGCTACACCTTC. This encodes CAWSVGDRVRGYTF.